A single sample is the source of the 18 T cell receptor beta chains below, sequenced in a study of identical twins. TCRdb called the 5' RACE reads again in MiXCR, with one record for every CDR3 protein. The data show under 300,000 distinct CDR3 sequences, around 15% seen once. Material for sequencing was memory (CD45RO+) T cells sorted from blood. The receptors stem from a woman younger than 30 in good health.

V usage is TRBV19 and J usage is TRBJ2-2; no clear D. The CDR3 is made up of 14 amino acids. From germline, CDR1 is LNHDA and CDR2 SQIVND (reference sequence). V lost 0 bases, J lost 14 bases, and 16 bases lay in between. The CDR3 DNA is TGTGCCAGTAGTATAGATCTATCGGCCCGCACACTGTTTTTT. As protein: CASSIDLSARTLFF. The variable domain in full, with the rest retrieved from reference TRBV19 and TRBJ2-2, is DGGITQSPKYLFRKEGQNVTLSCEQNLNHDAMYWYRQDPGQGLRLIYYSQIVNDFQKGDIAEGYSVSREKKESFPLTVTSAQKNPTAFYLCASSIDLSARTLFFGEGSRLTVL.

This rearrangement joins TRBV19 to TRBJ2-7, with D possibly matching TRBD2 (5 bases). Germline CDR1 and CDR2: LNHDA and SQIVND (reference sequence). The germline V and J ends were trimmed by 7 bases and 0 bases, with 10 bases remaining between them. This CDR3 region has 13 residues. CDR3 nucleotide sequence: TGTGCCAGTAAGGCGGGCAGCTCCTACGAGCAGTACTTC. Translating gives CASKAGSSYEQYF.

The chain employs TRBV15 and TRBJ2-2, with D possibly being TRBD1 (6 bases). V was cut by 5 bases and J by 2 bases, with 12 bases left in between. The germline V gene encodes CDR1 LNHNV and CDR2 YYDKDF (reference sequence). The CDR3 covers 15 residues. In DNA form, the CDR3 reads TGTGCCACCAGCCCCGGGACACTCAACACCGGGGAGCTGTTTTTT. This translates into CATSPGTLNTGELFF.

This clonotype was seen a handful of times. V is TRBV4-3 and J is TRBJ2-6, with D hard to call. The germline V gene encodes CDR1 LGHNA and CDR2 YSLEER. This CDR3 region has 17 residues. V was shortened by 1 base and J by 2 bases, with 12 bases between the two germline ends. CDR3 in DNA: TGCGCCAGCAGCCAAGGGAGCGCGGCAACTGGGGCCAACGTCCTGACTTTC. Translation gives CASSQGSAATGANVLTF.

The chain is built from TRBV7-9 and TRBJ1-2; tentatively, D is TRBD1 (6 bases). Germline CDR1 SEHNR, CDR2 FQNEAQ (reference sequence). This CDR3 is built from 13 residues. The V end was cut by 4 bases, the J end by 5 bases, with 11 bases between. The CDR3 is CASSSGGWYGYTF. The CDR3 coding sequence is TGTGCCAGCAGCTCGGGGGGCTGGTATGGCTACACCTTC.

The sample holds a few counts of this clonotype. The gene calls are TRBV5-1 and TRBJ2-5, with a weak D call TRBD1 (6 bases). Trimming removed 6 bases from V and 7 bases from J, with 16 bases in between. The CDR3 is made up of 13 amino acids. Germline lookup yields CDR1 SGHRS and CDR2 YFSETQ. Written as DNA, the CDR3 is TGCGCCAGCAACTCAGGGGAGCATGGGACCCAGTACTTC. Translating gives CASNSGEHGTQYF.

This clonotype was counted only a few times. DNA for the CDR3: TGTGCCAGCAGTTACTCCCCCGGCCCAGCGGGGTTCTTC. Translated, it gives CASSYSPGPAGFF. The chain couples TRBV6-2 or TRBV6-3 to TRBJ2-1; maybe TRBD2 (6 bases). Trimming left V 0 bases short and J 15 bases short, with 15 bases between. The length of the CDR3 is 13 residues. Germline CDR1 is MNHEY and CDR2 is SVGEGT.

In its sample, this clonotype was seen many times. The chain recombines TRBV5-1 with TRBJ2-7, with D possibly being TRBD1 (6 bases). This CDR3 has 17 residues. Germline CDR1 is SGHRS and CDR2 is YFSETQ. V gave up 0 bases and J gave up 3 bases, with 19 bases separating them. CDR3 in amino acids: CASSLAPGTPGDYEQYF. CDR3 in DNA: TGCGCCAGCAGCTTGGCCCCTGGGACACCCGGCGACTACGAGCAGTACTTC.

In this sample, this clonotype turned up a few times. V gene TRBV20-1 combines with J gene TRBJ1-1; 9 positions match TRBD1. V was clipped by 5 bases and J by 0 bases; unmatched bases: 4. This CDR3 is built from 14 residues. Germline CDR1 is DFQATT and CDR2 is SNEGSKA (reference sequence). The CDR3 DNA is TGCAGTGCTCCTAACAGGGGGCTGAACACTGAAGCTTTCTTT. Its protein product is CSAPNRGLNTEAFF.

CDR3 bases: TGCAGTGCCTACCAGAACTATGGCTACACCTTC. Its protein is CSAYQNYGYTF. The V gene is TRBV20-1, the J gene TRBJ1-2; no clear D gene. V shed 6 bases and J shed 2 bases, with 7 bases lying between them. Per the germline V gene, CDR1 is DFQATT and CDR2 is SNEGSKA (reference sequence). The CDR3 spans 11 residues.

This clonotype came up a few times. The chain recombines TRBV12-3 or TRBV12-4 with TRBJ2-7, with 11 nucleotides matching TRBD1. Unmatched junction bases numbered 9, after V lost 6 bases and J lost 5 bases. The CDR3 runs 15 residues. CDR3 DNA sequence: TGTGCCAGCAGCCGGCGCGGACAGGGGGCTGACGAGCAGTACTTC. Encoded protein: CASSRRGQGADEQYF.

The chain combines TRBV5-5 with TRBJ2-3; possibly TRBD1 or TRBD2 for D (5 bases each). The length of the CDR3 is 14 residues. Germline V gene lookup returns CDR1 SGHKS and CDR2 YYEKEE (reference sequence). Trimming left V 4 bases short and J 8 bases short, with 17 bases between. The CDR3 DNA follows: TGTGCCAGCAGCCCCCAGCCCCTCGGGACTACGCAGTATTTT. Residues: CASSPQPLGTTQYF.

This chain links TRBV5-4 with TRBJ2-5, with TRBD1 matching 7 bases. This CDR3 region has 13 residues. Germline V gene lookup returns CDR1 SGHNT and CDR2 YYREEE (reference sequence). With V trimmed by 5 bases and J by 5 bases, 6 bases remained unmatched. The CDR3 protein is CASRPNRGETQYF. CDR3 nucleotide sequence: TGTGCCAGCAGACCCAACAGGGGTGAGACCCAGTACTTC.

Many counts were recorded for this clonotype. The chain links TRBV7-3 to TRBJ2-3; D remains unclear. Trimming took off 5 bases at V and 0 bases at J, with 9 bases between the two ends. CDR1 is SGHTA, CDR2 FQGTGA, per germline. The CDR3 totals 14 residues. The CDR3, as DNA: TGTGCCAGCAGCGACCGGTTGAGCACAGATACGCAGTATTTT. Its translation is CASSDRLSTDTQYF.

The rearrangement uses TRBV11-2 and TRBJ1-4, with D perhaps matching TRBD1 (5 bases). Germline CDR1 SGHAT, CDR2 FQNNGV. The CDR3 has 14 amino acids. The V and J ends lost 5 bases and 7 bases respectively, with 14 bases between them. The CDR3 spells CASSLTGTSEKLFF. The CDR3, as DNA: TGTGCCAGCAGCCTAACTGGGACCTCTGAAAAACTGTTTTTT.

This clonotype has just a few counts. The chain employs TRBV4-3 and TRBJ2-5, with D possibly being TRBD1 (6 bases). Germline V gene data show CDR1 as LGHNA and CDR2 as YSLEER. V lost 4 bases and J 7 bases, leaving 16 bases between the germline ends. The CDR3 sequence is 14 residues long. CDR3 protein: CASSPGRGRATQYF. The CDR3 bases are TGCGCCAGCAGCCCCGGCAGGGGCCGCGCGACCCAGTACTTC.

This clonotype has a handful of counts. The CDR3 coding sequence is TGTGCCAGCACAGGTTTTAATTCACCCCTCCACTTT. Translated, it gives CASTGFNSPLHF. This chain links TRBV6-5 with TRBJ1-6; D remains unclear. The germline V gene has CDR1 MNHEY and CDR2 SVGAGI. Between the trimmed V and J ends, which lost 7 bases and 6 bases, there was a span of 7 bases. CDR3 length equals 12 residues.

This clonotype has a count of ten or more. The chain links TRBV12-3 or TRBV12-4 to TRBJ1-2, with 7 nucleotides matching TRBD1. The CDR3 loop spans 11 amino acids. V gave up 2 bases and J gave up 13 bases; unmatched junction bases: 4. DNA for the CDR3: TGTGCCAGCAGTTTACGAGGGGGCAGCACCTTC. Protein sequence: CASSLRGGSTF.